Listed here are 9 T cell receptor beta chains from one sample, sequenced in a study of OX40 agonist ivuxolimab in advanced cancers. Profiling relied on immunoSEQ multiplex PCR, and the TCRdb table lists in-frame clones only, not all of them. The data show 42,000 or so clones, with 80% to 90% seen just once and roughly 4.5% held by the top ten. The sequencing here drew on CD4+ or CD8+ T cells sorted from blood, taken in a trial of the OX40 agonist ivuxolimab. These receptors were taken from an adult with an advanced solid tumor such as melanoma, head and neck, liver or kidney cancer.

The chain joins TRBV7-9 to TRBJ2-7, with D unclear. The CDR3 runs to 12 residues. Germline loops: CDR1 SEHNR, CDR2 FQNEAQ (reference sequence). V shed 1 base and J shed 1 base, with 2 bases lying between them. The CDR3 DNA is TGTGCCAGCAGCTTAGGGTCCTACGAGCAGTACTTC. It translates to CASSLGSYEQYF.

CDR3 DNA sequence: TGTGCCAGCACCCCCCGGGGGTATCAGCCCCAGCATTTT. Translation: CASTPRGYQPQHF. V gene TRBV28 combines with J gene TRBJ1-5; TRBD1 might be the D (5 bases). V was clipped by 7 bases and J by 5 bases, with 12 bases between them. This CDR3 has 13 residues. Germline assignment: CDR1 MDHEN and CDR2 SYDVKM.

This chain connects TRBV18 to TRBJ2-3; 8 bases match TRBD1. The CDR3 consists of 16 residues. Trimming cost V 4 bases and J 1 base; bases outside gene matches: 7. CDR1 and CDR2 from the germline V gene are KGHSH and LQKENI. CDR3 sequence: CASSRYGTGRTDTQYF. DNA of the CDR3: TGTGCCAGCTCACGTTACGGGACAGGACGCACAGATACGCAGTATTTT.

The CDR3 reads CASSQDRGSYEQYF. CDR3 DNA sequence: TGTGCCAGCTCACAGGACAGGGGGTCCTACGAGCAGTACTTC. The chain uses TRBV18 and TRBJ2-7; 10 bases match TRBD1. V trimming: 4 bases; J trimming: 1 base; junction bases outside the gene matches: 1. Germline loops: CDR1 KGHSH, CDR2 LQKENI. The CDR3 consists of 14 residues.

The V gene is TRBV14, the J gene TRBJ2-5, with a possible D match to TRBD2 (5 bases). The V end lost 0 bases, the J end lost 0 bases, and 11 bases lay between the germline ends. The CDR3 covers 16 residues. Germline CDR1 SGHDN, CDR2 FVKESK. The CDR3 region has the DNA TGTGCCAGCAGCCAAGATGAGCGGACGTACCAAGAGACCCAGTACTTC. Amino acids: CASSQDERTYQETQYF.

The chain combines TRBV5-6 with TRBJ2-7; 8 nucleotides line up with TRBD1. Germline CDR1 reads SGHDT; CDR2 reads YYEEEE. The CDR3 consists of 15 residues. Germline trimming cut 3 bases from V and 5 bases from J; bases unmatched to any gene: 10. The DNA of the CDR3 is TGTGCCAGCAGCTCTCCCCGGACAGGGTGGGACGAGCAGTACTTC. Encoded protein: CASSSPRTGWDEQYF.

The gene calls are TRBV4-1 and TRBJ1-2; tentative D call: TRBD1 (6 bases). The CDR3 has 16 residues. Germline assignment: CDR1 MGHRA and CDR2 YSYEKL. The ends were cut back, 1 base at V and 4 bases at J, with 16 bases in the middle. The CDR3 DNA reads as TGCGCCAGCAGCCAAGGCCCGGGGGGGGGCACCTATGGCTACACCTTC. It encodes CASSQGPGGGTYGYTF.

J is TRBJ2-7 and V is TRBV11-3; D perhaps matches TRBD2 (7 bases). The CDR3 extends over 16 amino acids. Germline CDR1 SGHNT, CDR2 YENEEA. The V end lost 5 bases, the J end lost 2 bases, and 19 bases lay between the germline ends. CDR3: CASSLPRGAPTYEQYF. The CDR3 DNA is TGTGCCAGCAGCCTACCCCGGGGGGCACCTACCTACGAGCAGTACTTC.

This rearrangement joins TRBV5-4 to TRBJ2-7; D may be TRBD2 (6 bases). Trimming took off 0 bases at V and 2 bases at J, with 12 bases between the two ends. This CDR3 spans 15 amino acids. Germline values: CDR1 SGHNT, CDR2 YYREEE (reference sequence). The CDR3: CASSLGGVSTYEQYF. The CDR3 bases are TGTGCCAGCAGCTTGGGGGGGGTAAGCACCTACGAGCAGTACTTC.